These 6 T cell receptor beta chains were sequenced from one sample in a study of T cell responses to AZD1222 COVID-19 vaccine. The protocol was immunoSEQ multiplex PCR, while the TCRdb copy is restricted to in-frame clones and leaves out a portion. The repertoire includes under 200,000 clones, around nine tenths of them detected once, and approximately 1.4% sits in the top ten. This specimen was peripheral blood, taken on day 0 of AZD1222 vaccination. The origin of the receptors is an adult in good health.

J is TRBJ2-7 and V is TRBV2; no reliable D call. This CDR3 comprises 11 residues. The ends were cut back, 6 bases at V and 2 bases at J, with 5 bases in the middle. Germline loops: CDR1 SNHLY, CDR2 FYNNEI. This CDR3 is CASSSPYEQYF. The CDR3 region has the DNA TGTGCCAGCAGCAGTCCCTACGAGCAGTACTTC.

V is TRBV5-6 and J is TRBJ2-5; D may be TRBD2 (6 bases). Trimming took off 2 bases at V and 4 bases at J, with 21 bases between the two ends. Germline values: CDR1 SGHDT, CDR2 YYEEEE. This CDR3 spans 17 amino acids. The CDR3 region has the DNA TGTGCCAGCAGCTTCGGGGGAAGGGATCAGGACGGAGAGACCCAGTACTTC. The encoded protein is CASSFGGRDQDGETQYF.

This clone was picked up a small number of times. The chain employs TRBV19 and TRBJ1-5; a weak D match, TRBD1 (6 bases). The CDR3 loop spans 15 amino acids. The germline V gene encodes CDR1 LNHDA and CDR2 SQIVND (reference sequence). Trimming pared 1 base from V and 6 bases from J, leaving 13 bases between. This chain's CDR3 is CASSIVAGAGQPQHF. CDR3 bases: TGTGCCAGTAGTATAGTAGCGGGGGCTGGTCAGCCCCAGCATTTT.

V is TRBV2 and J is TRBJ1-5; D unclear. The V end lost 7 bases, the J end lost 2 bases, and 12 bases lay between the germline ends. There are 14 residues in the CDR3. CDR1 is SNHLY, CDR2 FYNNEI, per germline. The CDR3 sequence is CASNGESRNQPQHF. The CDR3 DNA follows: TGTGCCAGCAATGGGGAGTCCCGCAATCAGCCCCAGCATTTT.

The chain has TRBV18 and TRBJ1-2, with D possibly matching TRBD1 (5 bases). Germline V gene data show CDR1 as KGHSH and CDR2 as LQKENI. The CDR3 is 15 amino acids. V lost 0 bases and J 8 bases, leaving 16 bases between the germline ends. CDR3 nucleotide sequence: TGTGCCAGCTCACCACCGTCTACAGGAAAAAGCGGCTACACCTTC. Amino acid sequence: CASSPPSTGKSGYTF.

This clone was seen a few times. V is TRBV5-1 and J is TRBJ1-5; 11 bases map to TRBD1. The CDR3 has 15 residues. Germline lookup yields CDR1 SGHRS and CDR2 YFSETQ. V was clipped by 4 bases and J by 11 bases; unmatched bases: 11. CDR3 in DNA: TGCGCCAGCAGCCTCGGGACAGGGGGATTGATGGCCCAGCATTTT. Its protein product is CASSLGTGGLMAQHF.